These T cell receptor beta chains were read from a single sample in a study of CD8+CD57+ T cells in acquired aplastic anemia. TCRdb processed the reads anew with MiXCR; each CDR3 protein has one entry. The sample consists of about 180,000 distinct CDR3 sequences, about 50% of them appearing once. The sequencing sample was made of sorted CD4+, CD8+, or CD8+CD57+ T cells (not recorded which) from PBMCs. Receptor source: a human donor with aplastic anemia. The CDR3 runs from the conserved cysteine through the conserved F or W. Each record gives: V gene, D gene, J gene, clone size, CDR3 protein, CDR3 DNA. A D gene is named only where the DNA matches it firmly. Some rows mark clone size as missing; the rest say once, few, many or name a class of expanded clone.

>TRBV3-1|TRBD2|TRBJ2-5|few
CASRRLGGQETQYF
TGTGCCAGCCGGAGGCTGGGGGGGCAAGAGACCCAGTACTTC
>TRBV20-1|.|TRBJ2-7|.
CSAARVGRHEQYF
TGCAGTGCTGCCAGAGTAGGGAGGCACGAGCAGTACTTC
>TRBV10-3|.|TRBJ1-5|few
CAINQGSNQPQHF
TGTGCCATCAATCAGGGAAGCAATCAGCCCCAGCATTTT
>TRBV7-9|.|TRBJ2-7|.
CASSLGQEYEQYF
TGTGCCAGCAGCTTAGGACAGGAGTACGAGCAGTACTTC
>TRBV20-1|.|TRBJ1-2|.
CSARDLRQLYGYTF
TGCAGTGCTAGAGATCTACGGCAGCTCTATGGCTACACCTTC
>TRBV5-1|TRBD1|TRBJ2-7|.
CASSLQGASSYEQYF
TGCGCCAGCAGCTTACAGGGGGCGAGCTCCTACGAGCAGTACTTC
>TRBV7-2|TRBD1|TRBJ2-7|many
CASSYAGTGGYEQYF
TGTGCCAGCAGCTACGCCGGGACAGGGGGCTACGAGCAGTACTTC
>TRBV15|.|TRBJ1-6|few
CATSSSFNSPLHF
TGTGCCACCAGCTCCTCCTTTAATTCACCCCTCCACTTT
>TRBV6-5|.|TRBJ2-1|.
CASNSQASAYNEQFF
TGTGCCAGCAATTCACAGGCGAGCGCCTACAATGAGCAGTTCTTC
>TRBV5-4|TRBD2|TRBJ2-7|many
CASSGGSTYEQYF
TGTGCCAGTAGCGGGGGGTCGACCTACGAGCAGTACTTC
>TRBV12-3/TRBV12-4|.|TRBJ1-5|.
CASSYIQVNQPQHF
TGTGCCAGCAGTTACATACAGGTCAATCAGCCCCAGCATTTT
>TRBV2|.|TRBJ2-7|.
CASSSRWVRAHEQYF
TGTGCCAGCAGTTCCCGGTGGGTCAGGGCCCACGAGCAGTACTTC
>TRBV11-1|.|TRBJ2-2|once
CASSLGTLGAGELFF
TGTGCCAGCAGCTTAGGCACCCTTGGGGCCGGGGAGCTGTTTTTT
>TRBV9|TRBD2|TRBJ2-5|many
CASSVGRLAGGYQETQYF
TGTGCCAGCAGCGTAGGGAGACTAGCGGGGGGGTACCAAGAGACCCAGTACTTC
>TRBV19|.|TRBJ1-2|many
CASSMQGANGYTF
TGTGCCAGTAGTATGCAGGGTGCCAATGGCTACACCTTC
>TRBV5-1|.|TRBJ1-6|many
CASSLGEDNSPLHF
TGCGCCAGCAGCTTGGGGGAGGATAATTCACCCCTCCACTTT
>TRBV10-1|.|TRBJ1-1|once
CASSELAGAGTEAFF
TGCGCCAGCAGTGAACTCGCAGGGGCCGGGACTGAAGCTTTCTTT
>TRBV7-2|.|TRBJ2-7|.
CASSLMDTSYEQYF
TGTGCCAGCAGCTTAATGGACACTTCCTACGAGCAGTACTTC
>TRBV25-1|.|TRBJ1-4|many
CASRQTRNEKLFF
TGTGCCAGCCGACAGACCCGCAATGAAAAACTGTTTTTT
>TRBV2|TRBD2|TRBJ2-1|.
CASRKGLAGESEQFF
TGTGCCAGCAGGAAGGGACTAGCGGGGGAAAGTGAGCAGTTCTTC
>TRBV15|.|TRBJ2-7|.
CATTRAVSGYEQYF
TGTGCCACCACCCGGGCGGTTAGCGGCTACGAGCAGTACTTC
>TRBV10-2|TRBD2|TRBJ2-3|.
CASSRLAGDTQYF
TGCGCCAGCAGTCGACTAGCGGGAGATACGCAGTATTTT
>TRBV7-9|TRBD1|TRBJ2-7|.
CASSLEQGRLYF
TGTGCCAGCAGCTTAGAACAGGGGCGGTTGTACTTC
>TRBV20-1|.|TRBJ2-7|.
CSARRQSDEQYF
TGCAGTGCTAGAAGGCAGTCGGACGAGCAGTACTTC
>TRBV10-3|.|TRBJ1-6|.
CAIGPQEFSSPLHF
TGTGCCATTGGCCCACAGGAGTTCAGTTCACCCCTCCACTTT
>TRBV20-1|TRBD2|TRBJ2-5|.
CSVVRGGEETQYF
TGCAGTGTCGTCCGGGGGGGCGAAGAGACCCAGTACTTC
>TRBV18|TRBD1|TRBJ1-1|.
CASSQSTGNGAFF
TGTGCCAGCTCACAGTCGACAGGGAACGGGGCTTTCTTT
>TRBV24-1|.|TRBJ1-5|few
CATSDLGNQPQHF
TGTGCCACCAGTGATTTGGGCAATCAGCCCCAGCATTTT
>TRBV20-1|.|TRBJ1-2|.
CSAREGGSGVYGYTF
TGCAGTGCGAGGGAGGGGGGATCAGGGGTTTATGGCTACACCTTC
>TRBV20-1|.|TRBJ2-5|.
CSATADQETQYF
TGCAGTGCGACAGCGGACCAAGAGACCCAGTACTTC
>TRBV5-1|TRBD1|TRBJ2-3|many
CASSSGTGGTDTQYF
TGCGCCAGCAGCTCCGGGACAGGGGGCACAGATACGCAGTATTTT
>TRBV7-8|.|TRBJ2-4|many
CASSLASGELAKNIQYF
TGTGCCAGCAGCTTAGCATCGGGGGAGCTTGCCAAAAACATTCAGTACTTC
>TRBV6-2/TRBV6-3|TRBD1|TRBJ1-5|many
CASSLTGGNQPQHF
TGTGCCAGCAGCTTAACAGGGGGCAATCAGCCCCAGCATTTT
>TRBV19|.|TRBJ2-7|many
CASSISRVRDRAAQYF
TGTGCCAGTAGTATTTCCCGGGTACGGGATAGGGCCGCGCAGTACTTC
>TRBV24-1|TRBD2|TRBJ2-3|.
CATSDPGTSGITDTQYF
TGTGCCACCAGTGATCCCGGGACTAGCGGGATAACAGATACGCAGTATTTT
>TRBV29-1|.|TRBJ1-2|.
CSAGRGDYGYTF
TGCAGCGCTGGTCGGGGGGACTATGGCTACACCTTC
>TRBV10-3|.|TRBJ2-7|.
CAISEGGGTFVSYEQYF
TGTGCCATCAGTGAGGGGGGGGGCACCTTCGTCTCCTACGAGCAGTACTTC
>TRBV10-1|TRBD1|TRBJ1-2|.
CASTPRDSLRYGYTF
TGCGCCAGCACCCCCCGGGACAGTCTTCGTTATGGCTACACCTTC
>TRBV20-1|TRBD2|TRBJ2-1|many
CSASGGLDYGEQFF
TGCAGTGCTAGCGGGGGACTAGATTACGGCGAGCAGTTCTTC
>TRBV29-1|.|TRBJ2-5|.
CSVPLGVGETQYF
TGCAGCGTTCCCCTCGGGGTTGGAGAGACCCAGTACTTC
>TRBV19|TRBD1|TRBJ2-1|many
CASDSGGRYDEQFF
TGTGCCAGTGATTCAGGGGGACGTTACGATGAGCAGTTCTTC
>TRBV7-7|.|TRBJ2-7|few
CASSYGTTYEQYF
TGTGCCAGCAGCTACGGGACAACCTACGAGCAGTACTTC
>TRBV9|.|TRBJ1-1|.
CASSPAQTEAFF
TGCGCCAGCAGCCCAGCCCAGACTGAAGCTTTCTTT
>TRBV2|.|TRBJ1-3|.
CASSQGTGSGNTIYF
TGTGCCAGCAGCCAAGGTACAGGCTCTGGAAACACCATATATTTT
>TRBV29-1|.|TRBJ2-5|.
CSGAHETQYF
TGCAGCGGGGCTCACGAGACCCAGTACTTC
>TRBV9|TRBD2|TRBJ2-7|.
CASSVGRASGGNEQYF
TGTGCCAGCAGCGTAGGTCGGGCTAGCGGGGGGAACGAGCAGTACTTC
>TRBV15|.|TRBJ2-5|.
CATSRDSRTEETQYF
TGTGCCACCAGCAGAGATTCGCGGACGGAAGAGACCCAGTACTTC
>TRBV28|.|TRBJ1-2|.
CASMGHRGYGYTF
TGTGCCAGCATGGGACATCGAGGCTATGGCTACACCTTC
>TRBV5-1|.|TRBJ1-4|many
CASSLGQAYEKLFF
TGCGCCAGCAGCCTGGGACAAGCATATGAAAAACTGTTTTTT
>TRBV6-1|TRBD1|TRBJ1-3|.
CASSRGGQAGNTIYF
TGTGCCAGCAGCCGGGGTGGACAGGCTGGAAACACCATATATTTT
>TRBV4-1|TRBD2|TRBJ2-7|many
CASSRLAVFYEQYF
TGCGCCTCTTCCAGACTAGCGGTGTTCTACGAGCAGTACTTC
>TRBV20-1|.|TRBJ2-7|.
CSATDSGVTSYEQYF
TGCAGTGCTACGGATAGCGGCGTTACCTCCTACGAGCAGTACTTC
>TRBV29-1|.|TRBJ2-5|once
CSVEGRQYQETQYF
TGCAGCGTTGAGGGACGCCAGTACCAAGAGACCCAGTACTTC